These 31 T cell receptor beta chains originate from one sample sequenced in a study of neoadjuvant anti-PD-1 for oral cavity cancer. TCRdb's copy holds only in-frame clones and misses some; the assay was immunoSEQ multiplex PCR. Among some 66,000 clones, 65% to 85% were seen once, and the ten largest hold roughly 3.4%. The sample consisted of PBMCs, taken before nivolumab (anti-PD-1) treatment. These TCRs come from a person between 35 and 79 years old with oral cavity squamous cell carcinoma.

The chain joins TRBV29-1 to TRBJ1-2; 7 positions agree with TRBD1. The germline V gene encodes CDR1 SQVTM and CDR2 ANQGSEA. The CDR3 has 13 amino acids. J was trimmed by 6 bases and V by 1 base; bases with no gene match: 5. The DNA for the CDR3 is TGCAGCGTTGAAGGATTCAGGGGGGATGGCTACACCTTC. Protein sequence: CSVEGFRGDGYTF.

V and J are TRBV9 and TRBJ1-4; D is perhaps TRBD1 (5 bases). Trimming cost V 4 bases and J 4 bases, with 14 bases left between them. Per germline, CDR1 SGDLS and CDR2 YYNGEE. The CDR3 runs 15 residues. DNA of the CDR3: TGTGCCAGCAGCACGTCGGGACGCCATAATGAAAAACTGTTTTTT. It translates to CASSTSGRHNEKLFF. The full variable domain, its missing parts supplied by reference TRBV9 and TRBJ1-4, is DSGVTQTPKHLITATGQRVTLRCSPRSGDLSVYWYQQSLDQGLQFLIQYYNGEERAKGNILERFSAQQFPDLHSELNLSSLELGDSALYFCASSTSGRHNEKLFFGSGTQLSVL.

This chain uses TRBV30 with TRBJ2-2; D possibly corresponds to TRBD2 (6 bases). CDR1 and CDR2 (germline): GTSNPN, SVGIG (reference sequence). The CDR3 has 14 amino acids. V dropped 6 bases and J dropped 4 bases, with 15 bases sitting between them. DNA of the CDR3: TGTGCCTGCATAAAGGGAGGTGTCACCGGGGAGCTGTTTTTT. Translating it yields CACIKGGVTGELFF. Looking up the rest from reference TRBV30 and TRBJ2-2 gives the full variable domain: SQTIHQWPATLVQPVGSPLSLECTVEGTSNPNLYWYRQAAGRGLQLLFYSVGIGQISSEVPQNLSASRPQDRQFILSSKKLLLSDSGFYLCACIKGGVTGELFFGEGSRLTVL.

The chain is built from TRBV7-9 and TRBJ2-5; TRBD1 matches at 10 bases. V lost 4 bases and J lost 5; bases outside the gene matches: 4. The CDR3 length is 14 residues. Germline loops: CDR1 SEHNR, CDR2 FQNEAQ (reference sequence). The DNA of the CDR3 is TGTGCCAGCAGCTCTCGACAGGGGGCGGAGACCCAGTACTTC. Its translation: CASSSRQGAETQYF.

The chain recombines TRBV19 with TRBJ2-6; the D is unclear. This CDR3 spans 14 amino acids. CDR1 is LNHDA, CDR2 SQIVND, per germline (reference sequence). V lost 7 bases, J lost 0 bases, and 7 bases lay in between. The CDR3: CASKWGSGANVLTF. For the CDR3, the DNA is TGTGCCAGTAAGTGGGGCTCTGGGGCCAACGTCCTGACTTTC.

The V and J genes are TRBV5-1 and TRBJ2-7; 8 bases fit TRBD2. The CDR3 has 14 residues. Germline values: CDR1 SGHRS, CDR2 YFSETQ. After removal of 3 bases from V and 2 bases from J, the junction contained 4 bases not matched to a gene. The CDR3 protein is CASSSASGPYEQYF. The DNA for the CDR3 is TGCGCCAGCAGCTCGGCTAGCGGGCCCTACGAGCAGTACTTC.

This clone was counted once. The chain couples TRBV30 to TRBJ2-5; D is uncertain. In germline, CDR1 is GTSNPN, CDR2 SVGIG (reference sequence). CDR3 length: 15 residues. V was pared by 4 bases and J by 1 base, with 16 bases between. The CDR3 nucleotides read TGTGCCTGGATCCCGAGGCCCGATTTCCAAGAGACCCAGTACTTC. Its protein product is CAWIPRPDFQETQYF.

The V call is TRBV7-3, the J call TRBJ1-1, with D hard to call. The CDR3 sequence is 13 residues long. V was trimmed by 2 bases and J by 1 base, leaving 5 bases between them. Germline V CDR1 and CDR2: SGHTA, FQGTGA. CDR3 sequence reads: CASSLSKNTEAFF. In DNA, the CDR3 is TGTGCCAGCAGCTTATCCAAGAACACTGAAGCTTTCTTT.

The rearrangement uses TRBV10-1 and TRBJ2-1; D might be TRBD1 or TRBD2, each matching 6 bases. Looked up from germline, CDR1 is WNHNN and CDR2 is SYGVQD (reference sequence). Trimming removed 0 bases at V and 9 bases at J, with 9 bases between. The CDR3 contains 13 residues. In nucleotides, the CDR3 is TGCGCCAGCAGTGAGTCTCCGGGGGCTGAGCAGTTCTTC. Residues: CASSESPGAEQFF.

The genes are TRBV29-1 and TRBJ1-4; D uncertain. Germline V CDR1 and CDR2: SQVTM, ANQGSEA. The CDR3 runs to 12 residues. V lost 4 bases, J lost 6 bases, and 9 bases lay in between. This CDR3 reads CSVALSDEKLFF. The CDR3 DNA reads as TGCAGCGTTGCCTTGTCGGATGAAAAACTGTTTTTT.

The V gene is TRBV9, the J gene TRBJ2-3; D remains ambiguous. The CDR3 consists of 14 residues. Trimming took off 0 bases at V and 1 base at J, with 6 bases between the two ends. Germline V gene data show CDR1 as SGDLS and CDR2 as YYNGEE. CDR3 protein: CASSVAPGTDTQYF. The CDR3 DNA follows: TGTGCCAGCAGCGTAGCCCCGGGCACAGATACGCAGTATTTT.

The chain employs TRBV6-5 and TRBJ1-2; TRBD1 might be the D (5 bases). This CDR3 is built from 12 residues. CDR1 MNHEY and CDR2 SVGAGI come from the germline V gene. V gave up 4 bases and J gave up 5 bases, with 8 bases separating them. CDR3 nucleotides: TGTGCCAGCAGTTTGTCAGGGTATGGCTACACCTTC. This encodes CASSLSGYGYTF.

The CDR3 sequence is CSVEETPNTDTQYF. The DNA for the CDR3 is TGCAGCGTTGAAGAGACACCTAACACAGATACGCAGTATTTT. The V and J genes are TRBV29-1 and TRBJ2-3; D remains ambiguous. There are 14 residues in the CDR3. CDR1 and CDR2 from the germline V gene are SQVTM and ANQGSEA. V gave up 0 bases and J gave up 2 bases, with 9 bases separating them.

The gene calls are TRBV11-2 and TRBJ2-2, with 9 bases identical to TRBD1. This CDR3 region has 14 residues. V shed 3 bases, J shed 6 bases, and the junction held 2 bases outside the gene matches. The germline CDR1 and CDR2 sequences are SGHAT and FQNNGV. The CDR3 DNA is TGTGCCAGCAGCTTGGGACAGGGAGCCGGGGAGCTGTTTTTT. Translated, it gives CASSLGQGAGELFF.

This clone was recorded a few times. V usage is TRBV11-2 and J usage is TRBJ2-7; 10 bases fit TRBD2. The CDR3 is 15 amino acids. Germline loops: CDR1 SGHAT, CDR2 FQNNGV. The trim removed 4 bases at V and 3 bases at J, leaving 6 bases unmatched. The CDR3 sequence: CASSSTSGALYEQYF. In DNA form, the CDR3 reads TGTGCCAGCAGCTCTACTAGCGGGGCCCTCTACGAGCAGTACTTC.

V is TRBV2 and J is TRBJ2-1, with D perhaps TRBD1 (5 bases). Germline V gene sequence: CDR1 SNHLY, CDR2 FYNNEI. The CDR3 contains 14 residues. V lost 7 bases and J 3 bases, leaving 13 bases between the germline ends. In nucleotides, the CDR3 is TGTGCCAGCACCAGGGTAATTATCTACAATGAGCAGTTCTTC. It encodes CASTRVIIYNEQFF.

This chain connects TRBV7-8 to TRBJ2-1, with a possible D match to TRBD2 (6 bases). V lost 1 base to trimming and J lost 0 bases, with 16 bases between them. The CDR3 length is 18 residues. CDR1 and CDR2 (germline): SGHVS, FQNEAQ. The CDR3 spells CASSLGRLALTSYNEQFF. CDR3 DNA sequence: TGTGCCAGCAGCTTAGGGCGGCTAGCGTTAACCTCCTACAATGAGCAGTTCTTC.

As DNA, the CDR3 is TGTGCCAGCAGTGAAAGCGGACAGCTTTACGAGCAGTACTTC. The encoded protein is CASSESGQLYEQYF. This chain connects TRBV6-1 to TRBJ2-7, with a weak D call TRBD1 (6 bases). This CDR3 is 14 amino acids long. Germline CDR1 is MNHNS and CDR2 is SASEGT. The V end lost 2 bases, the J end lost 4 bases, and 12 bases lay between the germline ends.

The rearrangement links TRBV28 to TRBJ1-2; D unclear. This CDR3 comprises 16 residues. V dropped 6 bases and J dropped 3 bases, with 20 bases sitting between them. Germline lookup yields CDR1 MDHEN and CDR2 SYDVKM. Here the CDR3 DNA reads TGTGCCAGCAGGGCCGGCGCGGGGATGGCGTACTATGGCTACACCTTC. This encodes CASRAGAGMAYYGYTF.

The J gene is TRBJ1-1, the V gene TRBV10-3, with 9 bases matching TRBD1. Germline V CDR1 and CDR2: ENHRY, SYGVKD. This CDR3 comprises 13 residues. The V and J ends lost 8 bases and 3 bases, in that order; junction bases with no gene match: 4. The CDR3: CAIRGQGYTEAFF. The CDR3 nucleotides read TGTGCCATCCGGGGACAGGGCTACACTGAAGCTTTCTTT.

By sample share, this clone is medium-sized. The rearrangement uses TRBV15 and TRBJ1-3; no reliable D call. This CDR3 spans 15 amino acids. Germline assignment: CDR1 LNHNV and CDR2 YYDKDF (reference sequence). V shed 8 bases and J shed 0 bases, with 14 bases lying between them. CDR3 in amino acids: CATEDVMSSGNTIYF. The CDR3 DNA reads TGTGCCACCGAGGACGTCATGAGCTCTGGAAACACCATATATTTT.

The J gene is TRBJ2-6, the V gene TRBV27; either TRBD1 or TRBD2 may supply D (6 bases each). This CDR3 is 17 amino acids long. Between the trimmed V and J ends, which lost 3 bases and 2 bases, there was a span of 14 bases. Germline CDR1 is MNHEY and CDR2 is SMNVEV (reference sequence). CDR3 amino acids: CASSLNWGAAGANVLTF. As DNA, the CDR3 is TGTGCCAGCAGTTTGAATTGGGGGGCGGCTGGGGCCAACGTCCTGACTTTC. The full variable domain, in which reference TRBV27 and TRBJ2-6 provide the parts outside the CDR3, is EAQVTQNPRYLITVTGKKLTVTCSQNMNHEYMSWYRQDPGLGLRQIYYSMNVEVTDKGDVPEGYKVSRKEKRNFPLILESPSPNQTSLYFCASSLNWGAAGANVLTFGAGSRLTVL.

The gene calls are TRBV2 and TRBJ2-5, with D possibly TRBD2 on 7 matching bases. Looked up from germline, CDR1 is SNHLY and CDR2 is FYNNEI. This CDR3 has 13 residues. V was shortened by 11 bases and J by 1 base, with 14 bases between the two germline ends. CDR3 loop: CACKGGAQETQYF. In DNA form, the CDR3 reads TGTGCCTGCAAGGGGGGGGCCCAAGAGACCCAGTACTTC.

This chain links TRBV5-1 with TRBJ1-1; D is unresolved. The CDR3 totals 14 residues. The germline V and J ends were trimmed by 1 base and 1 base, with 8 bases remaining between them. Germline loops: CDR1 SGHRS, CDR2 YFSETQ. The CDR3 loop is CASSLFFKNTEAFF. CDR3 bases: TGCGCCAGCAGCTTGTTTTTCAAGAACACTGAAGCTTTCTTT.

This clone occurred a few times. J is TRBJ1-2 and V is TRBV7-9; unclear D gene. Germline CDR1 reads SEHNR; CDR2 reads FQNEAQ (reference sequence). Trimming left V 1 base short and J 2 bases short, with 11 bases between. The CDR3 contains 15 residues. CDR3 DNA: TGTGCCAGCAGCTTAGGTGTCAGTGGAAACTATGGCTACACCTTC. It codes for CASSLGVSGNYGYTF.

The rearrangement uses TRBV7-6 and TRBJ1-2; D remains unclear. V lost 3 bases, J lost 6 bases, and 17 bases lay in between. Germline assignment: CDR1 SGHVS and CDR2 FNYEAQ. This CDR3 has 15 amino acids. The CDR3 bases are TGTGCCAGCAGCTTTGGCCCCGGGCGGTGGGATGGCTACACCTTC. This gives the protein CASSFGPGRWDGYTF.

CDR3 amino acids: CALTGQHSNQPQHF. In DNA, the CDR3 is TGTGCTCTAACGGGGCAGCATAGCAATCAGCCCCAGCATTTT. The chain couples TRBV30 to TRBJ1-5; D perhaps matches TRBD1 (5 bases). CDR1 and CDR2 (germline): GTSNPN, SVGIG (reference sequence). This CDR3 region has 14 residues.

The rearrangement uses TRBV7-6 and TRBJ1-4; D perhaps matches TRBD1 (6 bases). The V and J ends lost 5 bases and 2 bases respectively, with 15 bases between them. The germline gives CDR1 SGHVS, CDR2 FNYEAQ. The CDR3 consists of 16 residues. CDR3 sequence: CASSGGGFGTNEKLFF. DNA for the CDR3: TGTGCCAGCAGCGGGGGGGGCTTTGGGACTAATGAAAAACTGTTTTTT.

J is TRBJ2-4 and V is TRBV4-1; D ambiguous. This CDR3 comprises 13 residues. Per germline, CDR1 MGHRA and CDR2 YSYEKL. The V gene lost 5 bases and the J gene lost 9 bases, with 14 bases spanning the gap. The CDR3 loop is CASSTIVMGIQYF. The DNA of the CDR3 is TGCGCCAGCAGCACCATCGTGATGGGCATTCAGTACTTC.

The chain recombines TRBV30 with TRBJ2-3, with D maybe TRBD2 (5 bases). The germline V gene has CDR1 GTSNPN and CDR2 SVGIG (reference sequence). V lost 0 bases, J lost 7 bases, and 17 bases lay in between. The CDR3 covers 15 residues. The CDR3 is CAWSVLVGVMHTQYF. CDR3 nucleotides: TGTGCCTGGAGTGTACTTGTGGGAGTAATGCATACGCAGTATTTT.

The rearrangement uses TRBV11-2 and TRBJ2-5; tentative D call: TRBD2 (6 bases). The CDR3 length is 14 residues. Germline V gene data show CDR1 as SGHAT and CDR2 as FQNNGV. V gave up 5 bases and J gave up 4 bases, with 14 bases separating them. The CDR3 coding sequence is TGTGCCAGCAGCCCCCCGGGCGGGGTAGAGACCCAGTACTTC. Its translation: CASSPPGGVETQYF.